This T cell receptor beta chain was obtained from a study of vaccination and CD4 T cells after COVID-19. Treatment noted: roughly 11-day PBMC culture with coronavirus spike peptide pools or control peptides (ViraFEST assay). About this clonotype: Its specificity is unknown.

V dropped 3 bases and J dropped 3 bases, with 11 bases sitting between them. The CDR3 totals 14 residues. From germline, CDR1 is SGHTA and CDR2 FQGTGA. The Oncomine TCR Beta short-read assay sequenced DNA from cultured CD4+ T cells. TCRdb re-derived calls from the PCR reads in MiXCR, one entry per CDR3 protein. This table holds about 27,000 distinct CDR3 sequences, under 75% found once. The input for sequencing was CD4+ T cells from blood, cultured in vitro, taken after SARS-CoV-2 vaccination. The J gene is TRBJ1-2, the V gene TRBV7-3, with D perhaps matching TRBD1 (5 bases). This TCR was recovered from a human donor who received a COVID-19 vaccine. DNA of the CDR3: TGTGCCAGCAGCTTTCAGGGTGGGGACTATGGCTACACCTTC. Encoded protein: CASSFQGGDYGYTF.